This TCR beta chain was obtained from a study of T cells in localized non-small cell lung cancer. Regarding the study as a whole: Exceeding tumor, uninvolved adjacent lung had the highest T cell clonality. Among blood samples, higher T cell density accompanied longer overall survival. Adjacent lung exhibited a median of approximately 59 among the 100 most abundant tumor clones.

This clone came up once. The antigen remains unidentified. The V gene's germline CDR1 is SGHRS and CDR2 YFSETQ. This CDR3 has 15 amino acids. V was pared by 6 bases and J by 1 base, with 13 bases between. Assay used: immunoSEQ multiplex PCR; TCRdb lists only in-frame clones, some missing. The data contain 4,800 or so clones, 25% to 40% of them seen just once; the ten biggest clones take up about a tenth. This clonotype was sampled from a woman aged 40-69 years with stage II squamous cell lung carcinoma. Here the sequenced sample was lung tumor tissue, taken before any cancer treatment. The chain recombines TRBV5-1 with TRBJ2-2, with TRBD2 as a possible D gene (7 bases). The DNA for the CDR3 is TGCGCCAGCACGCCGGGGGGACAGAACACCGGGGAGCTGTTTTTT. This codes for CASTPGGQNTGELFF.